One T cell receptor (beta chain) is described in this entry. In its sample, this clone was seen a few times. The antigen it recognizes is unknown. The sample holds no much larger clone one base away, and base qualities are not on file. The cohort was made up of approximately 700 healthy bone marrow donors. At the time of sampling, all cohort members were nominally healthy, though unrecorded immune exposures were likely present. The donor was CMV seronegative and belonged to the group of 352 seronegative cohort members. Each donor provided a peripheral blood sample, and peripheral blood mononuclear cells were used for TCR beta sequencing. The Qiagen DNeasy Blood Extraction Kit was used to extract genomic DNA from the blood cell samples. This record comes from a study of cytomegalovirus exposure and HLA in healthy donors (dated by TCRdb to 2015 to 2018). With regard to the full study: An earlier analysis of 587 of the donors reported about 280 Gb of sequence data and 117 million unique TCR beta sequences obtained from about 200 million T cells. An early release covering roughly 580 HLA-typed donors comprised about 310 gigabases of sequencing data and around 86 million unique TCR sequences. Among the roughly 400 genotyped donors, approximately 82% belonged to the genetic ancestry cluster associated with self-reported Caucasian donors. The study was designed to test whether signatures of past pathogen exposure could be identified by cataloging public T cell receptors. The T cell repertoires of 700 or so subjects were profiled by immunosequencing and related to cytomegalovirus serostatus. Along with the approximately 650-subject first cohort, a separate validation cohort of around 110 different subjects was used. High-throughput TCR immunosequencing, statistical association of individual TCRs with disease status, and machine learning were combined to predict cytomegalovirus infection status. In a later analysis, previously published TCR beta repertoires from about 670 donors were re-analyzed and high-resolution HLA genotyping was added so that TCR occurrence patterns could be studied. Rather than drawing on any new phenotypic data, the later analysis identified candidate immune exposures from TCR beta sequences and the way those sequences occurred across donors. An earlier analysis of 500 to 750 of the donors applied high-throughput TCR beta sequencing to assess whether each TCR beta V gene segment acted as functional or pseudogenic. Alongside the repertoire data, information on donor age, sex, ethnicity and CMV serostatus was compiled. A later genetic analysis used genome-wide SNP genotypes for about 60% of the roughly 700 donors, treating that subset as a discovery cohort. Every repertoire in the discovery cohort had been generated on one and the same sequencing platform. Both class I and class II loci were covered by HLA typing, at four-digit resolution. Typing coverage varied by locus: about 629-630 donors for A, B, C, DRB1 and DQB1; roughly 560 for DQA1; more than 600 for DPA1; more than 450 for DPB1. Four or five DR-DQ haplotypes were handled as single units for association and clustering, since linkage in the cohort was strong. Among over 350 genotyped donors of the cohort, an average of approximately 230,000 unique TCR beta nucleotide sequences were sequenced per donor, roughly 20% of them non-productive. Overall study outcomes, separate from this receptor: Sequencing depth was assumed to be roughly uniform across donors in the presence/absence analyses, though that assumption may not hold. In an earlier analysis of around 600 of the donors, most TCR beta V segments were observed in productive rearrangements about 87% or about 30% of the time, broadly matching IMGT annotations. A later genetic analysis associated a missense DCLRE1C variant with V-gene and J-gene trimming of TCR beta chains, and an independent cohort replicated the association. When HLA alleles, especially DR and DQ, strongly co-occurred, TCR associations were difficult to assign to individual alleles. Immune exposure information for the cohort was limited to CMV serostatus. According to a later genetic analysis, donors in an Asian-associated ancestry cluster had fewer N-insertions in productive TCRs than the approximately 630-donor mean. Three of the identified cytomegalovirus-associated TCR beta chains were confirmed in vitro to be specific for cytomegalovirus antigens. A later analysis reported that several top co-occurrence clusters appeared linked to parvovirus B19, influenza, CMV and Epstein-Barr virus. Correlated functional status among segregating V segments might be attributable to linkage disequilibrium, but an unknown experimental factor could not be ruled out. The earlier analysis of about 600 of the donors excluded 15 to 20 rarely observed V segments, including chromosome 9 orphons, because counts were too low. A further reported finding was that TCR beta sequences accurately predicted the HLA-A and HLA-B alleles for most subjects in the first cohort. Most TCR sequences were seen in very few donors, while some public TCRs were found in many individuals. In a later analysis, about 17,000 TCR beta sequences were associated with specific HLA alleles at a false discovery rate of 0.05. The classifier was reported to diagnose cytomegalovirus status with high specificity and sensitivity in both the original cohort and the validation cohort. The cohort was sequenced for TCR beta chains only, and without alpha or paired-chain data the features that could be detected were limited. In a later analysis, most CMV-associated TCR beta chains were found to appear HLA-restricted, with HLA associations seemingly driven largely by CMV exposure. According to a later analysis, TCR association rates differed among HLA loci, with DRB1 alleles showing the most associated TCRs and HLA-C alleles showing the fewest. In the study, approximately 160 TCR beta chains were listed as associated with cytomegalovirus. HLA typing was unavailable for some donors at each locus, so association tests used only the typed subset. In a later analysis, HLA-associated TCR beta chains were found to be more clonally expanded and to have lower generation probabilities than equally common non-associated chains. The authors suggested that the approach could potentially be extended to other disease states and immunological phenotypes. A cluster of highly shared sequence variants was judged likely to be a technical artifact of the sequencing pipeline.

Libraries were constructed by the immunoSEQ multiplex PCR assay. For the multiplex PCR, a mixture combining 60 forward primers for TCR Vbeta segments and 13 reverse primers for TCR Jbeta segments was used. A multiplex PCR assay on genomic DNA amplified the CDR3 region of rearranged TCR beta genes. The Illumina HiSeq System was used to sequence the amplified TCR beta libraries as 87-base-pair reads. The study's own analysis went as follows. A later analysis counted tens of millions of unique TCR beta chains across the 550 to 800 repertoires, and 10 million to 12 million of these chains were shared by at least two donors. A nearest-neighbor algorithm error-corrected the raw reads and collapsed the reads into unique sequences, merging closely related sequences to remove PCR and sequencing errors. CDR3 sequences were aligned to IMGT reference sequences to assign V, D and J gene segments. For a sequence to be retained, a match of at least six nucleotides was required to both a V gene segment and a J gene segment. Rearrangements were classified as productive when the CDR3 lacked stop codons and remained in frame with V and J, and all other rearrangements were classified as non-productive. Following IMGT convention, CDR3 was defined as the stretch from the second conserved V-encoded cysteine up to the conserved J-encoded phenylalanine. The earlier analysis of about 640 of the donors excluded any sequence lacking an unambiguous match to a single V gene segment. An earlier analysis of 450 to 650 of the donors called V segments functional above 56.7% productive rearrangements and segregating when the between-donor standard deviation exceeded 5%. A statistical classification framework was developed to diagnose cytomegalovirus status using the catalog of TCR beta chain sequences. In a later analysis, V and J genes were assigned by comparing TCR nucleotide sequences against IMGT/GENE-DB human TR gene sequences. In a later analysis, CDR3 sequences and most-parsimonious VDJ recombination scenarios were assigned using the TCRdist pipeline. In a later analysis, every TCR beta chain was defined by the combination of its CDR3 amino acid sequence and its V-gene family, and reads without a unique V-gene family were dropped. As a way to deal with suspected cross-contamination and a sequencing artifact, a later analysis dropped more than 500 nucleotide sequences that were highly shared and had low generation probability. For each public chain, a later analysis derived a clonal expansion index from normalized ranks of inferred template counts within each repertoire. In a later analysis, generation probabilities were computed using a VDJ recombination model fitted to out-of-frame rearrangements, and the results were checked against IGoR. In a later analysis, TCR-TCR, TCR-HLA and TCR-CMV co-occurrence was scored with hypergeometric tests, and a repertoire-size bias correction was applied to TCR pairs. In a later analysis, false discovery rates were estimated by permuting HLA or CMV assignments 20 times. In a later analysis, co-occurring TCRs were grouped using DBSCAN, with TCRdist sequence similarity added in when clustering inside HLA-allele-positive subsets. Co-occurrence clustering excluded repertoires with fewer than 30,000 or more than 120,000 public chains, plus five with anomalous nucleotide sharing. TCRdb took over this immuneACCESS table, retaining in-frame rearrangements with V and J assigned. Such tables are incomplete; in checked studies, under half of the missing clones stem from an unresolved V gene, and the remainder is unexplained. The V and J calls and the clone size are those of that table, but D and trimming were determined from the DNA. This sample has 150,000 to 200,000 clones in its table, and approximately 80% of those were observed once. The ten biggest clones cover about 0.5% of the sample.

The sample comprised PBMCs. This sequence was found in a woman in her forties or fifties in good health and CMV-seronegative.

Read as DNA, the sequence is TGTGCCAGCTCACCATATGACTTGGGGACAGTAGCCTCCTACGAGCAGTACTTC. Translated, it gives CASSPYDLGTVASYEQYF. The chain couples TRBV18 to TRBJ2-7; 7 central nucleotides agree with TRBD1. V and J are trimmed by 2 bases and 0 bases, and the gene matches miss 13 bases of the junction. The CDR3 runs 18 residues from the cysteine to the phenylalanine. CDR3 DNA is the only sequence kept; it has 54 bases, read in frame from the first base. The germline V gene specifies KGHSH as CDR1 and LQKENI as CDR2.